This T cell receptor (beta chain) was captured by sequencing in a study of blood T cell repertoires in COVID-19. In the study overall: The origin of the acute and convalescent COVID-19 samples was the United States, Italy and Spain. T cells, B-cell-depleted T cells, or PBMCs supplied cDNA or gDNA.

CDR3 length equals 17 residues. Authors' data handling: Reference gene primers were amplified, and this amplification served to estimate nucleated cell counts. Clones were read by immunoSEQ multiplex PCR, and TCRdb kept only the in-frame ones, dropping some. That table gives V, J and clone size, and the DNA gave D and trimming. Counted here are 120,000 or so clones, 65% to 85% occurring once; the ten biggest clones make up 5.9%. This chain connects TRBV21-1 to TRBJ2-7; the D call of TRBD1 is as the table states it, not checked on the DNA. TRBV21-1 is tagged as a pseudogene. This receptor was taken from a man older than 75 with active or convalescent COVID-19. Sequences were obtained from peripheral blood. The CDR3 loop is CASSKPSPGQGVHEQYF. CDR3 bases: TGTGCCAGCAGCAAACCTTCTCCGGGACAGGGGGTACACGAGCAGTACTTC.